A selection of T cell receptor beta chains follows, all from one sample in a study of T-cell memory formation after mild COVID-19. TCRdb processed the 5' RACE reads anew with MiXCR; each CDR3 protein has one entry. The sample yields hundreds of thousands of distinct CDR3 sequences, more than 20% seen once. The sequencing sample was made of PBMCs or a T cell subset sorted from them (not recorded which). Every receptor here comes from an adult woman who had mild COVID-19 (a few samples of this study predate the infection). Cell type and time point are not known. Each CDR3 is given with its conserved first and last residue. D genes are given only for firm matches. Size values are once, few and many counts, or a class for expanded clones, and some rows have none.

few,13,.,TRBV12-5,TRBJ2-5,CASGLSTWETQYF,TGTGCTAGTGGTTTGTCGACCTGGGAGACCCAGTACTTC
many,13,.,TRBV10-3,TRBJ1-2,CAISEQGVYGYTF,TGTGCCATCAGTGAACAGGGAGTCTATGGCTACACCTTC
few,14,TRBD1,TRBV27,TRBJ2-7,CASSLRDRDHEQYF,TGTGCCAGCAGTCTACGGGACAGGGACCACGAGCAGTACTTC
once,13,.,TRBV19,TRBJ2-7,CASSPGSFYEQYF,TGTGCCAGTTCTCCGGGCAGTTTCTACGAGCAGTACTTC
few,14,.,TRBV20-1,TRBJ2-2,CSASGKGRTGELFF,TGCAGTGCCTCCGGAAAGGGTAGGACCGGGGAGCTGTTTTTT
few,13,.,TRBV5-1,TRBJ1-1,CASSFMENTEAFF,TGCGCCAGCAGCTTTATGGAGAACACTGAAGCTTTCTTT
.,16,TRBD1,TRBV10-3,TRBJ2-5,CAISGKGGAGRETQYF,TGTGCCATCAGTGGTAAAGGGGGCGCGGGCAGGGAGACCCAGTACTTC
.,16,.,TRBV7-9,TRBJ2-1,CASSSPWRPSYNEQFF,TGTGCCAGCAGCAGTCCGTGGAGGCCCTCCTACAATGAGCAGTTCTTC
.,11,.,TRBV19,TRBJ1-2,CASKGPSGYTF,TGTGCCAGTAAAGGACCATCGGGCTACACCTTC
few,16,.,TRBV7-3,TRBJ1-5,CASSRRRPDSNQPQHF,TGTGCCAGCAGCCGGAGGAGGCCAGATAGCAATCAGCCCCAGCATTTT
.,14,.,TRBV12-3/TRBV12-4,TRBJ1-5,CASSFKAGNQPQHF,TGTGCCAGCAGTTTTAAGGCAGGGAATCAGCCCCAGCATTTT
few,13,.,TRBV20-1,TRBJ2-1,CSARALDYNEQFF,TGCAGTGCTAGGGCGTTAGATTACAATGAGCAGTTCTTC
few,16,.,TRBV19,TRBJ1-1,CASSISRGPGRTEAFF,TGTGCCAGTAGTATAAGCCGGGGACCTGGGCGCACTGAAGCTTTCTTT
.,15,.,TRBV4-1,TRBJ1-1,CASSQRQSRSTEAFF,TGCGCCAGCAGCCAACGACAGAGTCGTAGCACTGAAGCTTTCTTT
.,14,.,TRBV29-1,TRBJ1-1,CSALRGTVGTEAFF,TGCAGCGCCCTACGGGGCACGGTGGGCACTGAAGCTTTCTTT
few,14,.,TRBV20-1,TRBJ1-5,CSVSSRAVGQPQHF,TGCAGTGTTAGCAGCAGGGCTGTCGGTCAGCCCCAGCATTTT
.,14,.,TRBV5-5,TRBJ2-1,CASSFGGPSNEQFF,TGTGCCAGCAGCTTCGGGGGGCCTAGCAATGAGCAGTTCTTC
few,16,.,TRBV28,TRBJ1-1,CASSPLTGRHVSEAFF,TGTGCCAGCAGTCCTCTGACAGGCCGACACGTCTCTGAAGCTTTCTTT
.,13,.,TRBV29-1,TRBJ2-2,CSVVEGATGELFF,TGCAGCGTTGTGGAGGGGGCAACCGGGGAGCTGTTTTTT
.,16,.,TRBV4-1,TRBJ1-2,CASSQDLSMGHYGYTF,TGCGCCAGCAGCCAAGATCTTAGCATGGGGCACTATGGCTACACCTTC
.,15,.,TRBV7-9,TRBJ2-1,CASSSSGTRNNEQFF,TGTGCCAGCAGCTCCTCCGGGACTCGAAACAATGAGCAGTTCTTC
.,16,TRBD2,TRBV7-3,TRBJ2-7,CASSPGLAGHSYEQYF,TGTGCCAGCAGCCCGGGACTAGCGGGACATTCCTACGAGCAGTACTTC
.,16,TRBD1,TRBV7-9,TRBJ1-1,CASSLSWTGMNTEAFF,TGTGCCAGCAGCTTATCCTGGACAGGGATGAACACTGAAGCTTTCTTT
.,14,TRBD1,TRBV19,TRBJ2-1,CASSITGGIHEQFF,TGTGCCAGTAGTATTACAGGGGGGATCCATGAGCAGTTCTTC
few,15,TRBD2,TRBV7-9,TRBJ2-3,CASSVAGAPGDTQYF,TGTGCCAGCAGCGTAGCGGGAGCACCGGGGGATACGCAGTATTTT
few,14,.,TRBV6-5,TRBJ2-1,CASSTRAGYNEQFF,TGTGCCAGCAGTACCCGGGCGGGCTACAATGAGCAGTTCTTC
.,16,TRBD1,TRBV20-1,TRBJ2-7,CSALGTGGISSYEQYF,TGCAGTGCTCTCGGGACAGGGGGCATAAGCTCCTACGAGCAGTACTTC
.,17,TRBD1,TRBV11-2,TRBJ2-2,CASSLPPDRGDTGELFF,TGTGCCAGCAGCTTACCGCCCGACAGGGGCGATACCGGGGAGCTGTTTTTT
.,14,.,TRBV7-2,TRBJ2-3,CASSLRDSLDTQYF,TGTGCCAGCAGTCTCCGGGACTCCCTGGATACGCAGTATTTT
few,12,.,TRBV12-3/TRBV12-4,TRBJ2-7,CASSSSSHEQYF,TGTGCCAGCAGTTCTAGTTCCCACGAGCAGTACTTC
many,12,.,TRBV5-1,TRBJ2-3,CASSLPTDTQYF,TGTGCCAGCAGCTTACCCACAGATACGCAGTATTTT
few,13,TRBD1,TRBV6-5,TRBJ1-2,CASSRTGGEGYTF,TGTGCCAGCAGCCGGACAGGGGGCGAAGGCTACACCTTC
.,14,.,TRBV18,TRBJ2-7,CASSPLGQDYEQYF,TGTGCCAGCTCACCACTCGGGCAGGACTACGAGCAGTACTTC
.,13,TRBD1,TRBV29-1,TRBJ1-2,CSVLDRVAYGYTF,TGCAGCGTCTTGGACAGGGTGGCCTATGGCTACACCTTC
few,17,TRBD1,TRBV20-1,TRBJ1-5,CSASSDRGLNSNQPQHF,TGCAGTGCTAGTTCTGACAGGGGTCTGAATAGCAATCAGCCCCAGCATTTT
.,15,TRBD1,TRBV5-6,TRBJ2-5,CASSFVGGQGETQYF,TGTGCCAGCAGCTTCGTCGGGGGACAGGGGGAGACCCAGTACTTC
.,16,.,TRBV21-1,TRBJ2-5,CASSKKRWGSQETQYF,TGTGCCAGCAGCAAGAAAAGATGGGGCTCCCAAGAGACCCAGTACTTC
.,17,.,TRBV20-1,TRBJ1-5,CSARDLGGVESNQPQHF,TGCAGTGCTAGAGATTTGGGAGGGGTCGAGAGCAATCAGCCCCAGCATTTT
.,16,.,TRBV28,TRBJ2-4,CASTRVGGLAKNIQYF,TGTGCCAGCACTAGAGTGGGGGGGCTCGCCAAAAACATTCAGTACTTC
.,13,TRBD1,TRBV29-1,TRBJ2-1,CSDRDRGNNEQFF,TGCAGCGACCGGGACAGGGGAAACAATGAGCAGTTCTTC
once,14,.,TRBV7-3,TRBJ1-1,CASSLSRDGTEAFF,TGTGCCAGCAGCTTAAGCCGGGACGGCACTGAAGCTTTCTTT
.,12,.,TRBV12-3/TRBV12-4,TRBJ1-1,CASSLSPLSAFF,TGTGCCAGCAGTTTGTCCCCTTTGTCCGCTTTCTTT
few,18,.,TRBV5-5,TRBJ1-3,CASSSGPTTSSSGNTIYF,TGTGCCAGCAGCTCGGGACCGACGACTTCTAGCTCTGGAAACACCATATATTTT
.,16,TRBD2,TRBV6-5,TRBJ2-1,CASSYFGTSGYNEQFF,TGTGCCAGCAGTTACTTCGGGACTAGCGGATACAATGAGCAGTTCTTC
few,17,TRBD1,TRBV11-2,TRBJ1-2,CASSSIRDRGRNYGYTF,TGTGCCAGCAGCTCAATCCGGGACAGGGGACGTAACTATGGCTACACCTTC
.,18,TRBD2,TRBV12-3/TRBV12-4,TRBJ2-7,CASSLYGAGGTSSYEQYF,TGTGCCAGCAGTTTATATGGGGCGGGGGGCACCAGCTCCTACGAGCAGTACTTC